This passage covers 10 T cell receptor beta chains from one sample sequenced in a study of shared clonotypes between healthy human individuals. Sequencing was performed with immunoSEQ multiplex PCR; in TCRdb, only in-frame clones are kept and a portion is missing. Here the sample spans over 700,000 clones, roughly two thirds being singletons. Sequenced: memory CD4+ T cells sorted from blood. Subset given: CD45RA-negative fraction. These receptors were obtained from a woman in her 30s in good health.

This clone was seen at least ten times. The J gene is TRBJ2-1, the V gene TRBV28; 10 nucleotides line up with TRBD2. V gave up 6 bases and J gave up 6 bases; unmatched junction bases: 5. CDR1 and CDR2 (germline): MDHEN, SYDVKM. This CDR3 is 14 amino acids long. CDR3 DNA: TGTGCCAGCAGCGGAAGCGGGAGGGTCAATGAGCAGTTCTTC. Translated: CASSGSGRVNEQFF.

The chain is built from TRBV21-1 and TRBJ2-5. TRBV21-1 constitutes a pseudogene. The CDR3 has 13 residues. The DNA for the CDR3 is TGTGCCAGCAGCTCCGGGGACGGGGAGACCCAGTACTTC. It yields the protein CASSSGDGETQYF.

The chain carries TRBV4-1 and TRBJ2-5; tentatively, D is TRBD1 (5 bases). This CDR3 is built from 15 residues. Trimming removed 4 bases from V and 1 base from J, with 13 bases in between. Germline V gene lookup returns CDR1 MGHRA and CDR2 YSYEKL. CDR3 sequence: CASSRATAFQETQYF. The DNA for the CDR3 is TGCGCCAGCAGCCGAGCGACAGCTTTCCAAGAGACCCAGTACTTC.

The chain uses TRBV2 and TRBJ1-1; D gene ambiguous. Germline lookup yields CDR1 SNHLY and CDR2 FYNNEI. The CDR3 runs 14 residues. Trimming pared 1 base from V and 8 bases from J, leaving 14 bases between. CDR3 protein: CASSEVRARGEAFF. DNA for the CDR3: TGTGCCAGCAGTGAAGTAAGGGCCCGGGGAGAAGCTTTCTTT.

The chain combines TRBV5-4 with TRBJ2-1; 8 bases agree with TRBD2. This CDR3 has 16 amino acids. V trimming: 0 bases; J trimming: 6 bases; junction bases outside the gene matches: 8. CDR1 is SGHNT, CDR2 YYREEE, per germline (reference sequence). The CDR3 region has the DNA TGTGCCAGCAGCTTGGCCGGGGGGGGCGCGATCAATGAGCAGTTCTTC. It translates to CASSLAGGGAINEQFF.

The chain carries TRBV19 and TRBJ1-3; D unresolved. CDR1 LNHDA and CDR2 SQIVND come from the germline V gene (reference sequence). This CDR3 is built from 14 residues. Trimming took 3 bases from V and 0 from J, leaving 6 bases between them. The CDR3 DNA sequence: TGTGCCAGTAGTATGGGGTCCTCTGGAAACACCATATATTTT. This translates into CASSMGSSGNTIYF.

The rearrangement uses TRBV5-1 and TRBJ2-7; the match to TRBD1 covers 8 bases. This CDR3 comprises 15 residues. CDR1 is SGHRS and CDR2 is YFSETQ in the germline V gene. Trimming took 0 bases from V and 9 from J; bases not matched to a gene: 11. In DNA, the CDR3 is TGCGCCAGCAGCTTGGCCGGACAGGGTGCCATGGCGCAGTACTTC. Its translation: CASSLAGQGAMAQYF. Full variable domain (rest looked up from reference TRBV5-1 and TRBJ2-7): KAGVTQTPRYLIKTRGQQVTLSCSPISGHRSVSWYQQTPGQGLQFLFEYFSETQRNKGNFPGRFSGRQFSNSRSEMNVSTLELGDSALYLCASSLAGQGAMAQYFGPGTRLTVT.

V and J are TRBV2 and TRBJ1-2; 7 bases are shared with TRBD1. The CDR3 sequence is 13 residues long. V lost 6 bases to trimming and J lost 4 bases; unmatched junction nucleotides: 5. Germline V lookup: CDR1 SNHLY, CDR2 FYNNEI. The CDR3 DNA follows: TGTGCCAGCAGGAACGGGACAGTCTATGGCTACACCTTC. Translating it yields CASRNGTVYGYTF.

A single count supports this clone. This chain joins TRBV7-8 and TRBJ2-7; TRBD2 aligns across 9 bases. The CDR3 has 16 residues. The V and J ends lost 5 bases and 2 bases, in that order; junction bases with no gene match: 10. Germline CDR1 is SGHVS and CDR2 is FQNEAQ. DNA of the CDR3: TGTGCCAGCAGCCCAACACTAGCGGGTCTCCCCTACGAGCAGTACTTC. Its protein is CASSPTLAGLPYEQYF.

This clone was observed many times. The rearrangement uses TRBV29-1 and TRBJ2-7; 11 nucleotides agree with TRBD2. The CDR3 has 14 residues. J lost 6 bases, V lost 7 bases, and 11 bases had no gene match. CDR1 SQVTM and CDR2 ANQGSEA come from the germline V gene. The CDR3 is CSAKASGRSVEQYF. Here the CDR3 DNA reads TGCAGCGCCAAGGCTAGCGGGAGGTCCGTCGAGCAGTACTTC.